A single sample gave rise to the 20 T cell receptor beta chains below, sequenced in a study of cytomegalovirus exposure and HLA in healthy donors. Vbeta (60) and Jbeta (13) primers were used in the PCR. Repertoires were generated with immunoSEQ multiplex PCR, while TCRdb's copy carries only in-frame clones and drops some. The sample carries approximately 190,000 clones, 81% recorded once. Sequencing was carried out using PBMCs. The receptors stem from a man in his fifties in good health and CMV-seronegative.

The V gene is TRBV12-2, the J gene TRBJ2-1; the table's D call, TRBD1, was not checked against the DNA. TRBV12-2 is termed a pseudogene. The CDR3 covers 14 residues. The CDR3 sequence: CASRSLYDRDQQFF. CDR3 coding DNA: TGTGCAAGTCGCTCCCTATATGACAGGGATCAGCAGTTCTTC.

This chain uses TRBV4-1 with TRBJ1-2; D call uncertain. CDR1 and CDR2 from the germline V gene are MGHRA and YSYEKL. Trimming removed 0 bases from V and 2 bases from J, with 4 bases in between. The CDR3 is made up of 13 amino acids. The CDR3 bases are TGCGCCAGCAGCCAAGAGGGCAACTATGGCTACACCTTC. It specifies CASSQEGNYGYTF.

V gene TRBV4-3 combines with J gene TRBJ1-1, with TRBD1 as a possible D gene (6 bases). The CDR3 is 15 residues long. Trimming removed 0 bases from V and 5 bases from J, with 13 bases in between. Germline values: CDR1 LGHNA, CDR2 YSLEER. Written as DNA, the CDR3 is TGCGCCAGCAGCCAAGATACAGGGATCTTAACTGAAGCTTTCTTT. Translating gives CASSQDTGILTEAFF.

V gene TRBV11-2 combines with J gene TRBJ2-7; possible D gene TRBD2, 6 bases. The CDR3 sequence is 15 residues long. With 5 bases removed from V and 2 bases from J, the gap between germline ends came to 16 bases. The germline CDR1 and CDR2 sequences are SGHAT and FQNNGV. CDR3 region: CASSPGTFTTYEQYF. Here the CDR3 DNA reads TGTGCCAGCAGCCCTGGGACTTTTACTACCTACGAGCAGTACTTC. Variable domain in full (rest from reference TRBV11-2 and TRBJ2-7): EAGVAQSPRYKIIEKRQSVAFWCNPISGHATLYWYQQILGQGPKLLIQFQNNGVVDDSQLPKDRFSAERLKGVDSTLKIQPAKLEDSAVYLCASSPGTFTTYEQYFGPGTRLTVT.

About this clone itself: One junction end disagrees with the germline gene, perhaps due to a read error. The chain carries TRBV7-7 and TRBJ2-2; D ambiguous. Germline loops: CDR1 SSHAT, CDR2 FNYEAQ (reference sequence). The CDR3 consists of 14 residues. For the CDR3, the DNA is TGTGCTAGCAGCTCAGCGAGAGATACCGGGGAGCTGTTTTTT. Its translation: CASSSARDTGELFF.

The chain recombines TRBV6-5 with TRBJ1-1, with TRBD1 as a possible D gene (6 bases). This CDR3 has 13 residues. Deletions cut 2 bases from V and 11 bases from J, with 15 bases between. Germline assignment: CDR1 MNHEY and CDR2 SVGAGI. CDR3 in DNA: TGTGCCAGCAGTTACCCAGGGGCGGGTAGGGCTTTCTTT. Protein: CASSYPGAGRAFF.

The gene calls are TRBV7-9 and TRBJ1-1, with a weak D call TRBD1 (6 bases). Germline values: CDR1 SEHNR, CDR2 FQNEAQ (reference sequence). The CDR3 spans 14 residues. Trimming left V 5 bases short and J 3 bases short, with 13 bases between. CDR3 bases: TGTGCCAGCAGCCAGGGGCAGGGAGACACTGAAGCTTTCTTT. This codes for CASSQGQGDTEAFF.

This chain joins TRBV7-3 and TRBJ2-1, with 13 positions matching TRBD2. Germline CDR1 is SGHTA and CDR2 is FQGTGA. V gave up 10 bases and J gave up 9 bases; unmatched junction bases: 6. This CDR3 region has 13 residues. The CDR3 protein is CATGTSGVSEQFF. As DNA, the CDR3 is TGTGCCACCGGGACTAGCGGGGTCAGTGAGCAGTTCTTC.

This clone has more than one count but fewer than ten. The rearrangement uses TRBV5-1 and TRBJ2-1, with D uncertain. The CDR3 has 11 residues. In germline, CDR1 is SGHRS, CDR2 YFSETQ. Trimming stripped 3 bases from V and 7 bases from J, with 5 bases between. The CDR3 spells CASSWQNEQFF. The CDR3 DNA is TGCGCCAGCAGCTGGCAGAATGAGCAGTTCTTC.

This clone was seen just once. V and J are TRBV21-1 and TRBJ1-6. TRBV21-1 is given as a pseudogene. The CDR3 sequence is 22 residues long. Here the CDR3 reads CASSKALEMTLIRSSYNSPLHF. CDR3 in DNA: TGTGCCAGCAGCAAAGCCTTAGAAATGACCCTAATTAGGAGCTCCTATAATTCACCCCTCCACTTT.

The chain has TRBV5-4 and TRBJ2-1; 7 positions match TRBD1. The CDR3 contains 12 residues. Germline trimming cut 4 bases from V and 8 bases from J; bases unmatched to any gene: 3. Per germline, CDR1 SGHNT and CDR2 YYREEE (reference sequence). DNA of the CDR3: TGTGCCAGCAGCCGGGACAGTTATGAGCAGTTCTTC. Amino acids: CASSRDSYEQFF. The variable domain in full, completed from reference TRBV5-4 and TRBJ2-1, reads ETGVTQSPTHLIKTRGQQVTLRCSSQSGHNTVSWYQQALGQGPQFIFQYYREEENGRGNFPPRFSGLQFPNYSSELNVNALELDDSALYLCASSRDSYEQFFGPGTRLTVL.

The V gene is TRBV2, the J gene TRBJ2-1; 11 bases are a match to TRBD2. The germline V gene has CDR1 SNHLY and CDR2 FYNNEI. The CDR3 runs to 15 residues. Trimming took 2 bases from V and 9 from J; bases not matched to a gene: 6. The CDR3 is CASSETASGGFEQFF. Here the CDR3 DNA reads TGTGCCAGCAGTGAAACGGCTAGCGGGGGGTTTGAGCAGTTCTTC.

The chain links TRBV9 to TRBJ2-3; D possibly corresponds to TRBD2 (6 bases). The V and J ends lost 4 bases and 0 bases respectively, with 12 bases between them. The CDR3 is made up of 15 amino acids. Germline V gives CDR1 SGDLS, CDR2 YYNGEE. The DNA for the CDR3 is TGTGCCAGCAGCCTAGAGGGGACTAGCACAGATACGCAGTATTTT. Protein product: CASSLEGTSTDTQYF.

V gene TRBV7-8 combines with J gene TRBJ2-5, with 8 nucleotides matching TRBD1. V shed 3 bases and J 5 bases; nucleotides not matched to a gene: 5. The CDR3 totals 14 residues. The germline V gene has CDR1 SGHVS and CDR2 FQNEAQ. CDR3 loop: CASSLGTGTETQYF. The CDR3 DNA is TGTGCCAGCAGCTTGGGGACAGGAACCGAGACCCAGTACTTC.

This chain connects TRBV7-2 to TRBJ2-1; D may be TRBD2 (7 bases). Germline CDR1 SGHTA, CDR2 FQGNSA. This CDR3 contains 16 residues. V lost 5 bases and J lost 10, with 24 bases in between. This chain's CDR3 is CASSPNTRGGGQEQFF. The DNA of the CDR3 is TGTGCCAGCAGCCCAAACACGCGAGGGGGGGGTCAAGAGCAGTTCTTC. Using reference TRBV7-2 and TRBJ2-1 for the parts outside the CDR3, the full variable domain is GAGVSQSPSNKVTEKGKDVELRCDPISGHTALYWYRQSLGQGLEFLIYFQGNSAPDKSGLPSDRFSAERTGGSVSTLTIQRTQQEDSAVYLCASSPNTRGGGQEQFFGPGTRLTVL.

The chain links TRBV19 to TRBJ1-1; D is undetermined. The germline CDR1 and CDR2 sequences are LNHDA and SQIVND (reference sequence). V dropped 5 bases and J dropped 5 bases, with 9 bases sitting between them. The CDR3 has 12 residues. The CDR3 spells CASSGLRTEAFF. DNA for the CDR3: TGTGCCAGTAGTGGGCTTAGGACTGAAGCTTTCTTT.

V and J are TRBV19 and TRBJ1-2, with a tentative D call TRBD1 (5 bases). The V gene lost 6 bases and the J gene lost 4 bases, with 15 bases spanning the gap. In germline, CDR1 is LNHDA, CDR2 SQIVND (reference sequence). This CDR3 region has 14 residues. The CDR3 protein is CASSPLTVGYGYTF. In nucleotides, the CDR3 is TGTGCCAGTAGCCCCTTGACAGTGGGCTATGGCTACACCTTC.

DNA for the CDR3: TGTGCCAGCAGCCCATTGGACAGGACGGGTGGCTACACCTTC. This gives the protein CASSPLDRTGGYTF. The rearrangement links TRBV5-6 to TRBJ1-2; 7 nucleotides agree with TRBD1. The CDR3 totals 14 residues. In germline, CDR1 is SGHDT, CDR2 YYEEEE. V dropped 4 bases and J dropped 7; count of bases not matched to a gene: 10. Together with reference TRBV5-6 and TRBJ1-2, the CDR3 gives the full variable domain: DAGVTQSPTHLIKTRGQQVTLRCSPKSGHDTVSWYQQALGQGPQFIFQYYEEEERQRGNFPDRFSGHQFPNYSSELNVNALLLGDSALYLCASSPLDRTGGYTFGSGTRLTVV.

Here the CDR3 DNA reads TGTGCCAGCTCCGGACAGCAGAATTCACCCCTCCACTTT. It translates to CASSGQQNSPLHF. V usage is TRBV19 and J usage is TRBJ1-6; possibly TRBD1 for D (6 bases). The V end lost 9 bases, the J end lost 7 bases, and 13 bases lay between the germline ends. The CDR3 contains 13 residues. In germline, CDR1 is LNHDA, CDR2 SQIVND (reference sequence).

This chain joins TRBV11-2 and TRBJ2-1, with 9 bases fitting TRBD2. CDR1 is SGHAT and CDR2 is FQNNGV in the germline V gene. J lost 3 bases, V lost 4 bases, and 4 bases had no gene match. The CDR3 is 15 amino acids. The CDR3 nucleotides are TGTGCCAGCAGCTCTGGGACTAGCAGCTACAATGAGCAGTTCTTC. Translated, it gives CASSSGTSSYNEQFF.